Listed below are T cell receptor beta chains from one sample, sequenced in a study of tumor and adjacent non-tumor tissue in lung cancer. TCRdb called the multiplex PCR reads again in MiXCR, with one record for every CDR3 protein. The sample holds 60,000 to 85,000 distinct CDR3 sequences, 76% seen once. The sequencing input was distant non-tumor lung tissue. The origin of the receptors is a man aged 60-69 years with non-small cell lung cancer. Each CDR3 is given with its conserved first and last residue. A D gene is named only where the DNA matches it firmly. Not every row has a clone size; where given, it reads once, few, many or a size class.

>TRBV28|TRBJ1-2|14|once|NA
TGTGCCAGCAGTACACAAGGGAGCAAAAATGGCTACACCTTC
CASSTQGSKNGYTF
>TRBV24-1|TRBJ2-7|17|NA|NA
TGTGCCACAAGTGACCCCGCCCGACAGTCACCTACTTTGGAGCATTACTTC
CATSDPARQSPTLEHYF
>TRBV29-1|TRBJ1-1|13|NA|TRBD1
TGCAGCGCCCCGACAGGGGGGGACTCTGAAGCTTTCTTT
CSAPTGGDSEAFF
>TRBV29-1|TRBJ1-2|13|NA|TRBD1
TGCAGCGTCTCACCCCGACAGGGTCACGGCTACACCTTC
CSVSPRQGHGYTF
>TRBV10-3|TRBJ1-1|11|NA|NA
TGTGCCATCAGTGTGGCATGGAGGGCTTTCTTT
CAISVAWRAFF
>TRBV6-2/TRBV6-3|TRBJ2-3|15|NA|TRBD2
TGTGCCAGCAGTTATACTAGCGGGAGCTCGGATACGGAGTATTTT
CASSYTSGSSDTEYF
>TRBV18|TRBJ2-5|14|NA|NA
TGTGCCAGCTCACGCAGCGCCGAGCGGGAGACCCAGTACTTC
CASSRSAERETQYF
>TRBV6-5|TRBJ1-2|15|NA|NA
TGTGCCAGCAGTCTACAGGATGGGAATAACTATGGCTACAACTTC
CASSLQDGNNYGYNF
>TRBV24-1|TRBJ2-3|12|NA|NA
TGTGTCACCAGAGGGGGGGATCGTCTCCAGTATTTT
CVTRGGDRLQYF
>TRBV29-1|TRBJ2-7|12|NA|NA
TGCAGCGTTGAGTACATTGGGGACAAGCAGTACTTC
CSVEYIGDKQYF
>TRBV7-9|TRBJ1-4|14|NA|NA
TGTGCCAGTAGCGAAGACGGGGGGTTTGAAAAACTGTTTTTT
CASSEDGGFEKLFF
>TRBV2|TRBJ2-2|13|many|NA
TGTGCCAGCAGAACACTGAACACCGGGGAGCTGTTTTTT
CASRTLNTGELFF
>TRBV6-5|TRBJ1-2|14|many|TRBD1
TGTGCCAGCAGTCCCGACAGGGCCAGAGGCGGCTACACCTTC
CASSPDRARGGYTF
>TRBV6-5|TRBJ2-5|15|NA|NA
TGTGCCAGTAGTCCAGCCTCGATCTGCCAAGAGACCCAGTATTTC
CASSPASICQETQYF
>TRBV6-2/TRBV6-3|TRBJ2-1|14|NA|NA
TGTGTCAATAGTAAACAGGGCTCCTACAATGAGCAGTTCTTC
CVNSKQGSYNEQFF
>TRBV2|TRBJ2-1|13|NA|NA
TGTGCCAGCGGTAGGAGGGCCGGTGTTGAGCAGTTCTTC
CASGRRAGVEQFF
>TRBV2|TRBJ2-7|14|NA|NA
TGTGCCAGCATCACCCGTCCTAGCGACTACGGGCAGTACTTC
CASITRPSDYGQYF
>TRBV7-9|TRBJ1-2|13|NA|NA
TGTGCCAGCAGCTTAGCGCAGTACTATGGCTACACCTTC
CASSLAQYYGYTF
>TRBV29-1|TRBJ2-5|13|NA|NA
TGCAGCGCACCTCTCTGCACCCAAGAGACCCAGTACTTC
CSAPLCTQETQYF
>TRBV11-1|TRBJ2-2|14|NA|TRBD1
TGTGCAAGCAGCTATACTAGTGTCACAGGGGAACTGTTTTTT
CASSYTSVTGELFF
>TRBV5-1|TRBJ2-7|14|NA|NA
TGCGCCAGCAGCTTGACAAGGGCGATCTACGAGCGGTACTTC
CASSLTRAIYERYF
>TRBV14|TRBJ2-7|13|NA|NA
TGTGCCAGCAGCCAAAGTCCCGTGGGTGAGCATTACTTC
CASSQSPVGEHYF
>TRBV6-2/TRBV6-3|TRBJ1-3|11|NA|TRBD1
TGTGCCAGCAGCTCCGGGACAGATGCTGCTTTT
CASSSGTDAAF
>TRBV10-3|TRBJ2-1|14|few|NA
TGTGCCATCAGTTCCGGGACACGGGATAATGAGCAGTTCTTC
CAISSGTRDNEQFF
>TRBV29-1|TRBJ1-4|16|NA|NA
TGCAGCGTTTATACCCCCGACAGTGCAACTAATGAAAAACTACTTTTT
CSVYTPDSATNEKLLF
>TRBV5-4|TRBJ2-3|15|NA|TRBD2
TGTGCCGGCAGCCCACAACTAGCGGGAGATTTAACGCAGTATTTT
CAGSPQLAGDLTQYF
>TRBV13|TRBJ2-2|14|NA|NA
TGTGCCAGCACACGGCGAGACCACACCGTGGAGCTGTTTTTT
CASTRRDHTVELFF
>TRBV4-1|TRBJ1-1|18|NA|TRBD1
TGCGCCAGCGGCCAAGGACCCGGGACAGGGGGCAGGGGCACTGAAGCTTTCTTC
CASGQGPGTGGRGTEAFF
>TRBV4-1|TRBJ2-7|13|many|NA
TGCGCCAGCAGCCAAGTCCGGAGGGACGAGCAGTACTTC
CASSQVRRDEQYF
>TRBV14|TRBJ2-1|14|NA|NA
TGTGCCAGCAGCCAGGATATTCAGGGCCATGAGCAGTTCTTC
CASSQDIQGHEQFF
>TRBV5-1|TRBJ1-3|14|many|NA
TGCGCCAGCACCCCCGGGGACTCTGGAGACACCATATATTTT
CASTPGDSGDTIYF
>TRBV4-2|TRBJ2-7|16|NA|TRBD1
TGTACCATCAGCCAAGAAGGTGCAGGGGGCGGTGACGAGCAGTACTTC
CTISQEGAGGGDEQYF
>TRBV29-1|TRBJ2-7|15|NA|TRBD1
TGCAGCGCAATAAGGAGGGGACAGGGTTCCCACAAGCAGTACTTC
CSAIRRGQGSHKQYF
>TRBV4-1|TRBJ2-1|16|many|TRBD2
TGCGCCAGCAGCCAGATGACTAGCGGGGGGTACAATGAGCAGTTCTTC
CASSQMTSGGYNEQFF
>TRBV28|TRBJ2-6|16|NA|NA
TGTGCCAGCACTTTAGACGGGAGCTCTGGGGCCGACGTCCTGGCTTTC
CASTLDGSSGADVLAF
>TRBV2|TRBJ2-1|13|once|NA
TGTGCCAGCACTCTTGGGTTGGATAATGAGCAGTTCTTC
CASTLGLDNEQFF
>TRBV24-1|TRBJ2-3|15|many|NA
TGTGCCACCTCCTCAGGGAAGGGAGGCACAGATACGCAGTATTTT
CATSSGKGGTDTQYF
>TRBV4-2|TRBJ2-4|14|NA|NA
TGTACCAGCAGCCAAGATCGCGGCGGGAACATTCAATACTTC
CTSSQDRGGNIQYF
>TRBV28|TRBJ1-5|16|few|NA
TGTGCCAGCAACTACCCCATGGGAGATAGCAATCAGCCCCAGCATTTT
CASNYPMGDSNQPQHF
>TRBV11-2|TRBJ1-2|12|NA|TRBD1
TGTGCCAGCAGCACAGGGGGCTTTGGCTACACTTTC
CASSTGGFGYTF
>TRBV6-5|TRBJ2-5|13|NA|NA
TGTGCCAGCAGTCACGGGACTTGGGGAACCCAGTACTTC
CASSHGTWGTQYF